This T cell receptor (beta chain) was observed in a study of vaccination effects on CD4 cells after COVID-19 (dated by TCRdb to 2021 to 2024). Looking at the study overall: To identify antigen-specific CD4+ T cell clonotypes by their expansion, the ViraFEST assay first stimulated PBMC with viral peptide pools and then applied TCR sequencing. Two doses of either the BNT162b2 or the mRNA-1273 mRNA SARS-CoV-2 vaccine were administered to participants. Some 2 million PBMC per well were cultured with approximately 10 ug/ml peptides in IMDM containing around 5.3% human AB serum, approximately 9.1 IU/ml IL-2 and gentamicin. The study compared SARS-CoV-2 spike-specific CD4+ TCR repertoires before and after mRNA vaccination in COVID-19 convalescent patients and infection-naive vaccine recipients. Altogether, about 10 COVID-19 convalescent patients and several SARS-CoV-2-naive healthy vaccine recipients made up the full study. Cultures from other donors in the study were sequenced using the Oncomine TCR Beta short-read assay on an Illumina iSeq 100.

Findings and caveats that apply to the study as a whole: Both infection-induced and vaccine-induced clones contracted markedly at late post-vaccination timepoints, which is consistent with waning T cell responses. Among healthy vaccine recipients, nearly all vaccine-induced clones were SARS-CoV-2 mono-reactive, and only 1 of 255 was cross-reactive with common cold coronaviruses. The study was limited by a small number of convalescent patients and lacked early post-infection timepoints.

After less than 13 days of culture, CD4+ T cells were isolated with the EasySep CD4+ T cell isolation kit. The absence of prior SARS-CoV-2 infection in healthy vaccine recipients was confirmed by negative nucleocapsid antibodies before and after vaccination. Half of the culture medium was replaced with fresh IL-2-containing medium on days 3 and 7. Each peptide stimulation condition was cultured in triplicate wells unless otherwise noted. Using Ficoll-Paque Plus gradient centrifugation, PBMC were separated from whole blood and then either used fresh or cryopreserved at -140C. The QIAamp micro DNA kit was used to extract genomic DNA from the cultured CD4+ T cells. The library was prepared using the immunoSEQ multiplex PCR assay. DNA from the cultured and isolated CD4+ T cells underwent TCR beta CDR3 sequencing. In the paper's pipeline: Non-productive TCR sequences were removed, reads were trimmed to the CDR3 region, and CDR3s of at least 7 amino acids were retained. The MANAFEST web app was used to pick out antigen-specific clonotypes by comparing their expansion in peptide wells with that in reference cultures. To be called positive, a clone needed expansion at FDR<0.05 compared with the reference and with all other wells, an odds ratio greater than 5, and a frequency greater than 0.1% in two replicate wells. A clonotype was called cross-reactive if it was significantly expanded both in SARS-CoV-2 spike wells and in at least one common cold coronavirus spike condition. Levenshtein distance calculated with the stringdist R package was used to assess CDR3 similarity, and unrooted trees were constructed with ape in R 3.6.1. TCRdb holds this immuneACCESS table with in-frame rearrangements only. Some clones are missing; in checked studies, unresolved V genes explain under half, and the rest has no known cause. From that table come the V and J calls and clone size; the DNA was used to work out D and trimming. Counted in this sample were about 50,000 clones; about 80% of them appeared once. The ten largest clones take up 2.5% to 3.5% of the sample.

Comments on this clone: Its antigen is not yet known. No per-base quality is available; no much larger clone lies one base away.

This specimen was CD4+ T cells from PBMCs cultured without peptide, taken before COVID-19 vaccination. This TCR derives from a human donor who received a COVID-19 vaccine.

The CDR3 region reads CASSRLTGSTYNEQFF. The DNA reads TGTGCCAGCAGTCGTTTGACAGGTTCCACATACAATGAGCAGTTCTTC. The chain is encoded by TRBV6-2 or TRBV6-3 joined to TRBJ2-1; TRBD1 is a weak D gene call, 6 bases matching. The germline V gene encodes CDR1 MNHEY and CDR2 SVGEGT. V is pared back by 5 bases and J by 4 bases, with 18 bases lying between the germline termini. From its cysteine to its phenylalanine, the CDR3 spans 16 amino acids. CDR3 DNA only is kept here, 48 bases in frame from base 1.